This entry describes one T cell receptor (beta chain). This clonotype was seen only a few times. This receptor's antigen is unknown. Per-nucleotide qualities are absent, and no much larger clonotype sits a single base away. Receptor libraries were prepared by RACE. This sample was sequenced with a NextSeq 500. Library preparation attached unique molecular identifiers to individual cDNA molecules for quantitative, reproducible TCR counting. From each blood RNA sample, both TCR alpha and TCR beta chains were sequenced. From the authors' description of their analysis: The median number of TCRs per sample was approximately 96,000, ranging from 23,224 to 690,600. The Decombinator software suite was used to annotate V, J and CDR3 in the TCR reads. To make PS versus PT1 abundance plots, every sample was subsampled to the same number of TCRs (28,000). Expanded TCRs were defined as absent before sensitization and observed at least eight times at the 2-week time point. The public reads were run again by TCRdb, first through fastp at Q25 and then through MiXCR, and only productive beta chains were kept. Each entry is one CDR3 protein sequence, shown with its most common DNA and genes. The authors' filters were not applied to this entry. This sample comprises some 94,000 distinct CDR3 sequences, around 12% of them detected only once. Roughly 2.1% of the sample is held by the ten biggest clonotypes.

These data originate in a study of human T cells and chemical hapten exposure (dated by TCRdb to about 2021). Turning to the overall study: For sensitization, 2% DPC in acetone was applied to a roughly 2 cm by roughly 2 cm area of upper inner arm skin. Throughout the study period of around 24 weeks, patients also received therapeutic DPC doses to the scalp every week. Patch testing on the upper back used Finn chambers containing 0.01% DPC, with scoring done after 6 days according to International Contact Dermatitis Research Group standards. Most of the patients in the cohort were female, and the cohort covered alopecia areata with under or over 50% scalp involvement, alopecia totalis and alopecia universalis. The libraries were sequenced as a pool, and the TCR yield per sample differed mostly because of small variations in library volumes within the pool. The study tracked peripheral blood TCR repertoire changes in vivo during primary and secondary sensitization to the hapten diphenylcyclopropenone (DPC) in alopecia patients. Patient blood was sampled pre-sensitization (week 0) and at 2, 6 and about 24 weeks after DPC sensitization. For TCR sequencing, blood came from 25 to 35 alopecia patients at anywhere from one to four time points (pre-sensitization, 2, 6 and 24 weeks). Here is what the overall study found, with its caveats: Compared with pre-sensitization or healthy control sets, expanded TCRs formed significantly more large CDR3 similarity clusters, which is consistent with antigen-driven responses. Because all patients had alopecia, a presumed autoimmune disease, the immune response of the patients might differ from that of healthy individuals. The number of TCRs above 1 in 1000 frequency did not change with DPC sensitization; there was no evidence of global repertoire structure alterations. The number of PT1 expanded TCRs positively correlated with patch test score, significant at thresholds 8, 16 and 32 but not 4. Repeated subsampling changed both the strength of the expansion versus patch-test correlation and the threshold at which the correlation became significant.

The time point label, as the study defines it: patch test 1, 2 weeks after DPC sensitization. The label giving this sample's treatment or condition can be read as: therapeutic diphenylcyclopropenone sensitization with weekly scalp DPC. Blood at each patch-test visit was drawn before the patch test was applied. Patients were eligible if aged 18 to 70, diagnosed with alopecia and judged suitable for DPC therapy, and pregnant patients were excluded. Total RNA was isolated from unfractionated whole blood collected in Tempus Blood RNA tubes. CDR1 and CDR2 are drawn from the germline V gene: SGHRS, YFSETQ. The cysteine opens and the phenylalanine closes a CDR3 of 18 amino acids. Only the CDR3 DNA is retained, 54 bases long and in frame from the first base. Germline trimming: 5 bases from V, 4 bases from J; junction bases outside gene matches: 20.

This sequence was found in a woman between 40 and 55 years old with alopecia areata. Some clones in this sample may be carry-over from other donors' samples. The input for sequencing was whole blood, taken in connection with sensitization to the hapten diphenylcyclopropenone (DPC). Recombination connected TRBV5-1 to TRBJ1-1; the central 7 bases match TRBD1. The CDR3 amino acid sequence is: CASSFLTFNRGASTEAFF. The sequenced DNA is TGCGCCAGCAGTTTCCTTACCTTCAACAGGGGTGCAAGCACTGAAGCTTTCTTT.